This TCR beta chain is from a study of CD8+CD57+ T cells in acquired aplastic anemia. About the study: Sorted CD4+ and CD8+ cells gave a mean 3.2 ug DNA, range roughly 0.18 to 27.4 ug.

The template for TCR beta VDJ and CDR3 sequence profiling was genomic DNA. In TCRdb, the reads were re-called with MiXCR into one record per CDR3 protein. The sample shows fewer than 45,000 distinct CDR3 sequences, more than 75% of them seen only once. Notes on the study in general: Twenty-nine CD8+ CDR3 sequences were shared between patients and controls. Patient and control CD8+ Simpson's diversity was not significantly different.

Germline loops: CDR1 SNHLY, CDR2 FYNNEI. CDR3 size: 16 residues. V was shortened by 8 bases and J by 3 bases, with 23 bases between the two germline ends. In the case of this clonotype: What it binds is unknown.

Sequenced material: sorted CD4+, CD8+, or CD8+CD57+ T cells (not recorded which) from PBMCs. This TCR was recovered from a human donor in good health, serving as a control. J is TRBJ2-7 and V is TRBV2; weak D call: TRBD2 (6 bases). CDR3 sequence (DNA): TGTGCCAGCTACAGAATGGGGACTCCTGGGAACTACGAGCAGTACTTC. As protein: CASYRMGTPGNYEQYF.